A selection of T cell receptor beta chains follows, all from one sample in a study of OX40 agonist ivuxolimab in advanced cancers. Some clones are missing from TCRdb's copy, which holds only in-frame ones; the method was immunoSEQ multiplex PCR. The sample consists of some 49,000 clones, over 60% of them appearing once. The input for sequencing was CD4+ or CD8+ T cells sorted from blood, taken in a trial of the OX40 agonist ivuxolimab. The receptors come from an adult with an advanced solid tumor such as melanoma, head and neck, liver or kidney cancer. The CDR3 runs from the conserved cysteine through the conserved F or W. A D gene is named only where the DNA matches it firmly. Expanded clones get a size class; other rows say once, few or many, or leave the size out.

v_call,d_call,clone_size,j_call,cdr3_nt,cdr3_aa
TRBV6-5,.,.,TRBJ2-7,TGTGCCAGCAGTTACTCGAGGGTGAGGGAGCAGTACTTC,CASSYSRVREQYF
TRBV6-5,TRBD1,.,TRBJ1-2,TGTGCCAGCAGTTACTCGGAGGGGGCCCAGTATGGCTACACCTTC,CASSYSEGAQYGYTF
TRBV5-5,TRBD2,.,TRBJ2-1,TGTGCCAGCAGCCCCCCCCTAGCGGGAGGGGCCAATGAGCAGTTCTTC,CASSPPLAGGANEQFF
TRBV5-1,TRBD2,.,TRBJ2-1,TGCGCCAGCAGCTTTTCGAGACTAGCGGGATCCTACAATGAGCAGTTCTTC,CASSFSRLAGSYNEQFF
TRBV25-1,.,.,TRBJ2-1,TGTGCCAGCAGTGAAGACAGGGGACTAGGGCACAATGAGCAGTTCTTC,CASSEDRGLGHNEQFF
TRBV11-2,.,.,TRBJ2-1,TGTGCCAGCAGCTTAGTCGGCGGATCGGGGATCAATGAGCAGTTCTTC,CASSLVGGSGINEQFF
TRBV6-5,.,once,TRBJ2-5,TGTGCCAGCAGTTACTCGCAGGGGCGGCTGGAGACCCAGTACTTC,CASSYSQGRLETQYF
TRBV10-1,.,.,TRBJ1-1,TGCGCCAGCAGTGAGGCGACAAACACTGAAGCTTTCTTT,CASSEATNTEAFF
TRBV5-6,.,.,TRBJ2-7,TGTGCCACCTCGAGGGGCTCCTACGAGCAGTACTTC,CATSRGSYEQYF
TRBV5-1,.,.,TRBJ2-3,TGCGCCAGCAGCGAGAGCACAGATACGCAGTATTTT,CASSESTDTQYF
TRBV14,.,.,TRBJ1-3,TGTGCCAGCAGCGGGTCTGGAAACACCATATATTTT,CASSGSGNTIYF
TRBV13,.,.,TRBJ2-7,.,CASSFGAGGSEQYF
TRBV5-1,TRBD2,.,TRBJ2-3,TGCGCCAGCACCCAAGGGGCGGGAGGGCCCGGTGATACGCAGTATTTT,CASTQGAGGPGDTQYF
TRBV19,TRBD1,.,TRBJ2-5,TGTGCCAGTGGTCAGGGAAACAGGGGAGAGACCCAGTACTTC,CASGQGNRGETQYF
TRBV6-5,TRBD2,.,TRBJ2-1,TGTGCCAGCAGTTCGGCTAGCGGGAGCTACAATGAGCAGTTCTTC,CASSSASGSYNEQFF
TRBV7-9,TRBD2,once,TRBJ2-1,TGTGCCAGCAGCTTCCCCCTAAGCGGGAGCTCCTACAATGAGCAGTTCTTC,CASSFPLSGSSYNEQFF
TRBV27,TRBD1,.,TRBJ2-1,TGTGCCAGCCACGAACCGACAGGGGGAGACTACAATGAGCAGTTCTTC,CASHEPTGGDYNEQFF
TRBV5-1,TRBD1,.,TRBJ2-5,TGCGCCAGCAGCTACCACAGGGGAAACCAAGAGACCCAGTACTTC,CASSYHRGNQETQYF
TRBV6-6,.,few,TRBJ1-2,TGTGCCAGCAACTATAGCTCCCATGGCTACACCTTC,CASNYSSHGYTF
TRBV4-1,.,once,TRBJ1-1,TGCGCCAGCAGCCAATTATCCCAGAACACTGAAGCTTTCTTT,CASSQLSQNTEAFF
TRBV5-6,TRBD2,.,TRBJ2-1,TGTGCCAGCAGACCATACGGGACTAGCGCTCATAGTGAGCAGTTCTTC,CASRPYGTSAHSEQFF
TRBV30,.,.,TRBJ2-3,TGTGCCTGGAGTTACAGGGCGAATACGCAGTATTTT,CAWSYRANTQYF
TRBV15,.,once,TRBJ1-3,TGTGCCACCAGCAGAGAAAGATCCTCTGGAAACACCATATATTTT,CATSRERSSGNTIYF
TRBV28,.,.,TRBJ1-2,TGTGCCAGCAGTCCGGATGGACAGCTTATACTCTATGGCTACACCTTC,CASSPDGQLILYGYTF
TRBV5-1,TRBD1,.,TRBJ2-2,TGCGCCAGCAGCCGGACAGGGGACACCGGGGAGCTGTTTTTT,CASSRTGDTGELFF
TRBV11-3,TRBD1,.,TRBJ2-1,TGTGCCAGCAGCTTATATAGAGGGGGCGCAGTGGACAATGAGCAGTTCTTC,CASSLYRGGAVDNEQFF
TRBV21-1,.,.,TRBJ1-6,TGTGCCAGCAGTAGACCCTTCAAGGCCAAGTCACCCCTCCACTTT,CASSRPFKAKSPLHF
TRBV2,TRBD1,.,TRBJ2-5,TGTGCCAGCGAGAACGATATGGTCAGGGGGGAGACCCAGTACTTC,CASENDMVRGETQYF
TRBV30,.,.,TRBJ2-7,TGTGCCTGGAGTGGTGTAGGGGGAACCTACGAGCAGTACTTC,CAWSGVGGTYEQYF
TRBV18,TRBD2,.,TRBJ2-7,TGTGCCAGCTCACCAGAGGCTAGCGGTTACGAGCAGTACTTC,CASSPEASGYEQYF